A single sample is the source of the 12 T cell receptor beta chains below, sequenced in a study of blood T cell repertoires in COVID-19. TCRdb's table, derived via immunoSEQ multiplex PCR, lists solely in-frame clones and lacks some. This sample carries roughly 150,000 clones, 70% to 90% of them seen once, and the ten largest clones take around 4.2%. The specimen was PBMCs or T cells enriched from blood (not recorded which). These receptors were obtained from a man in his forties or fifties who had recovered from COVID-19.

This chain joins TRBV27 and TRBJ2-6, with a weak D call TRBD2 (6 bases). CDR1 is MNHEY, CDR2 SMNVEV, per germline (reference sequence). The CDR3 contains 19 residues. The V gene lost 4 bases and the J gene lost 0 bases, with 19 bases spanning the gap. Written as DNA, the CDR3 is TGTGCCAGCAGTTCCGGGACTGCCCGGGGGATCTCTGGGGCCAACGTCCTGACTTTC. It is translated as CASSSGTARGISGANVLTF.

This rearrangement joins TRBV6-5 to TRBJ2-1; TRBD2 aligns across 7 bases. Germline loops: CDR1 MNHEY, CDR2 SVGAGI. The junction had 10 bases not matched to a gene; V was cut back by 7 bases and J by 7 bases. The CDR3 contains 14 residues. CDR3 protein: CASIATGGSNEQFF. The DNA for the CDR3 is TGTGCCAGCATTGCGACGGGGGGTAGTAATGAGCAGTTCTTC.

V usage is TRBV9 and J usage is TRBJ1-2, with D maybe TRBD1 (5 bases). The CDR3 is 13 residues long. The V and J ends lost 0 bases and 3 bases respectively, with 6 bases between them. CDR1 and CDR2 (germline): SGDLS, YYNGEE. The CDR3 region has the DNA TGTGCCAGCAGCGTAGGGGGGGACTATGGCTACACCTTC. This encodes CASSVGGDYGYTF.

The V and J genes are TRBV3-1 (or the pseudogene TRBV3-2) and TRBJ2-7; 7 nucleotides match TRBD2. This CDR3 contains 18 residues. Germline values: CDR1 LGHDT, CDR2 YNNKEL (reference sequence). Trimming took 1 base from V and 6 from J; bases not matched to a gene: 18. Here the CDR3 reads CASSQGEGRGREKFEQYV. The CDR3 region has the DNA TGTGCCAGCAGCCAAGGAGAAGGGAGGGGAAGGGAAAAATTCGAGCAGTACGTC.

The table lists this clone with a few counts. This chain uses TRBV5-1 with TRBJ2-4, with a possible D match to TRBD2 (6 bases). Deletions cut 0 bases from V and 9 bases from J, with 10 bases between. This CDR3 comprises 13 residues. Per the germline V gene, CDR1 is SGHRS and CDR2 is YFSETQ. This CDR3 reads CASSLATGVIQYF. The CDR3 DNA reads TGCGCCAGCAGCTTGGCCACGGGGGTCATTCAGTACTTC.

The chain has TRBV7-2 and TRBJ2-1; tentative D call: TRBD2 (5 bases). Trimming pared 4 bases from V and 2 bases from J, leaving 18 bases between. The germline V gene has CDR1 SGHTA and CDR2 FQGNSA. This CDR3 spans 17 amino acids. Here the CDR3 DNA reads TGTGCCAGCAGCTCCCACGGAGCGGCACATACCTACAATGAGCAGTTCTTC. It encodes CASSSHGAAHTYNEQFF.

The chain is built from TRBV18 and TRBJ1-5, with 10 bases lining up with TRBD1. The V gene's germline CDR1 is KGHSH and CDR2 LQKENI. V was clipped by 0 bases and J by 0 bases; unmatched bases: 5. The CDR3 totals 18 residues. CDR3 sequence (DNA): TGTGCCAGCTCACCACCGGGACAGGGGTCGTTTAGCAATCAGCCCCAGCATTTT. It encodes CASSPPGQGSFSNQPQHF.

The V gene is TRBV7-8, the J gene TRBJ1-1; possible D gene TRBD1, 5 bases. The CDR3 sequence is 14 residues long. V lost 4 bases and J lost 5, with 14 bases in between. Germline V gives CDR1 SGHVS, CDR2 FQNEAQ. The CDR3 spells CASSYTGGGTEAFF. Here the CDR3 DNA reads TGTGCCAGCAGCTATACCGGTGGGGGGACTGAAGCTTTCTTT.

The genes are TRBV5-1 and TRBJ1-6, with D maybe TRBD1 (5 bases). The CDR3 contains 15 residues. V was clipped by 4 bases and J by 10 bases, with 18 bases between them. Looked up from germline, CDR1 is SGHRS and CDR2 is YFSETQ. Here the CDR3 reads CASSQGWEGASPLHF. CDR3 in DNA: TGCGCCAGCAGCCAGGGCTGGGAAGGAGCCTCACCCCTCCACTTT.

V usage is TRBV4-2 and J usage is TRBJ2-1; tentative D call: TRBD2 (5 bases). The germline CDR1 and CDR2 sequences are LGHNA and YNFKEQ. The V end was cut by 5 bases, the J end by 2 bases, with 13 bases between. The CDR3 runs 15 residues. The CDR3 coding sequence is TGTGCCAGCAGCGGGCGGGCGGCGGCCTACAATGAGCAGTTCTTC. Amino acids: CASSGRAAAYNEQFF.

The chain uses TRBV5-6 and TRBJ1-4; 7 bases map to TRBD1. The CDR3 has 14 residues. Germline assignment: CDR1 SGHDT and CDR2 YYEEEE. V trimming: 4 bases; J trimming: 13 bases; junction bases outside the gene matches: 13. The CDR3 protein is CASSMGQTGRRLFF. CDR3 nucleotide sequence: TGTGCCAGCAGCATGGGACAGACGGGGAGGAGACTGTTTTTT. Full variable domain (remainder filled in from reference TRBV5-6 and TRBJ1-4): DAGVTQSPTHLIKTRGQQVTLRCSPKSGHDTVSWYQQALGQGPQFIFQYYEEEERQRGNFPDRFSGHQFPNYSSELNVNALLLGDSALYLCASSMGQTGRRLFFGSGTQLSVL.

This chain links TRBV5-1 with TRBJ1-1, with D unresolved. The CDR3 covers 14 residues. Per germline, CDR1 SGHRS and CDR2 YFSETQ. Trimming left V 0 bases short and J 3 bases short, with 9 bases between. CDR3 amino acids: CASSLGGYDTEAFF. CDR3 DNA: TGCGCCAGCAGCTTGGGCGGATACGACACTGAAGCTTTCTTT.